The 6 T cell receptor beta chains below come from one sample, sequenced in a study of T cell responses to AZD1222 COVID-19 vaccine. Here immunoSEQ multiplex PCR was the method, and the copy in TCRdb shows in-frame clones only, minus some. The repertoire includes more than 130,000 clones, approximately 90% of them detected once, and around 3.6% sits in the top ten. The sequencing used peripheral blood, collected on day 0 of AZD1222 vaccination. These receptors came from an adult in good health.

The rearrangement links TRBV2 to TRBJ2-7; D unresolved. CDR1 and CDR2 from the germline V gene are SNHLY and FYNNEI. The CDR3 totals 15 residues. Trimming removed 6 bases at V and 5 bases at J, with 20 bases between. CDR3 amino acids: CASRKTDGARDEQYF. CDR3 sequence (DNA): TGTGCCAGCAGGAAGACGGACGGAGCTCGGGACGAGCAGTACTTC. The complete variable domain, with remaining parts taken from reference TRBV2 and TRBJ2-7, reads EPEVTQTPSHQVTQMGQEVILRCVPISNHLYFYWYRQILGQKVEFLVSFYNNEISEKSEIFDDQFSVERPDGSNFTLKIRSTKLEDSAMYFCASRKTDGARDEQYFGPGTRLTVT.

The J gene is TRBJ1-5, the V gene TRBV7-2; 10 bases are shared with TRBD1. The CDR3 is 15 amino acids. CDR1 and CDR2 from the germline V gene are SGHTA and FQGNSA. J gave up 7 bases and V 1 base, and 4 bases lay outside the gene matches. CDR3 in DNA: TGTGCCAGCAGCTTAGGGACAGGGGGTTGGCAGCCCCAGCATTTT. Translating gives CASSLGTGGWQPQHF.

The chain is built from TRBV6-6 and TRBJ2-1; 7 nucleotides match TRBD2. This CDR3 spans 12 amino acids. Germline V gives CDR1 MNHNY, CDR2 SVGAGI (reference sequence). J was trimmed by 7 bases and V by 7 bases; bases with no gene match: 4. The CDR3 loop reads CASTSGRNEQFF. The DNA of the CDR3 is TGTGCCAGCACCTCCGGGAGGAATGAGCAGTTCTTC.

The rearrangement uses TRBV24-1 and TRBJ2-7, with 7 nucleotides matching TRBD1. The germline CDR1 and CDR2 sequences are KGHDR and SFDVKD. This CDR3 spans 13 amino acids. V lost 6 bases and J lost 4; bases outside the gene matches: 5. The CDR3 region has the DNA TGTGCCACCAGTCATACAGGGGAGTACGAGCAGTACTTC. Its translation: CATSHTGEYEQYF.

The chain employs TRBV5-1 and TRBJ2-1, with TRBD2 identical over 14 bases. The V gene's germline CDR1 is SGHRS and CDR2 YFSETQ. This CDR3 is 20 amino acids long. The ends lost 6 bases at V and 0 bases at J; junction bases unmatched: 14. In nucleotides, the CDR3 is TGCGCCAGCAAGAGTGTCCCGACTAGCGGGGGGGGTCACTCCTACAATGAGCAGTTCTTC. This codes for CASKSVPTSGGGHSYNEQFF.

The chain is built from TRBV4-2 and TRBJ1-2, with 8 positions matching TRBD1. The CDR3 runs 15 residues. Germline assignment: CDR1 LGHNA and CDR2 YNFKEQ. Germline trimming cut 0 bases from V and 7 bases from J; bases unmatched to any gene: 7. The CDR3 DNA follows: TGTGCCAGCAGCCAAGATCTAGGACAGGGACTTGGCTACACCTTC. This sequence encodes CASSQDLGQGLGYTF.